These T cell receptor beta chains were read from a single sample in a study of T cell responses to AZD1222 COVID-19 vaccine. Assay: immunoSEQ multiplex PCR; the TCRdb copy retains only in-frame clones and omits some. Of 80,000 to 85,000 clones listed, 75% to 95% are singletons. The sequencing here drew on peripheral blood, taken 28 days after the second AZD1222 dose. Every receptor here comes from an adult who received the AZD1222 COVID-19 vaccine. The CDR3 runs from the conserved cysteine through the conserved F or W. A D gene is named only where the DNA matches it firmly. Clone size is not always given. Where it is, it says once, few, many or a class for expanded clones.

>TRBV27|TRBJ2-7|TRBD1|-
CASRMDRVVNEQYF
TGTGCCAGCCGCATGGACAGGGTGGTGAACGAGCAGTACTTC
>TRBV3-1/TRBV3-2|TRBJ2-1|-|-
CASSQEVLRNNEQFF
TGTGCCAGCAGCCAAGAGGTGTTGCGGAACAATGAGCAGTTCTTC
>TRBV7-6|TRBJ1-1|-|-
CASSLGAATMNTEAFF
TGTGCCAGCAGCTTAGGGGCAGCTACTATGAACACTGAAGCTTTCTTT
>TRBV30|TRBJ2-7|-|-
CAWGVFYEQYF
TGTGCCTGGGGGGTATTCTACGAGCAGTACTTC
>TRBV5-5|TRBJ2-7|-|-
CASSLDRFSYEQYF
TGTGCCAGCAGCTTGGACAGGTTTTCCTACGAGCAGTACTTC
>TRBV7-9|TRBJ2-7|-|-
CASSTYYEQYF
TGTGCCAGCAGCACCTACTACGAGCAGTACTTC
>TRBV14|TRBJ1-4|-|-
CASLGRGANNEKLFF
TGTGCCAGCCTAGGGAGGGGCGCTAATAATGAAAAACTGTTTTTT
>TRBV12-3/TRBV12-4|TRBJ2-7|-|-
CASSGRGSQYF
TGTGCCAGCAGTGGCCGGGGGTCTCAGTACTTC
>TRBV6-2/TRBV6-3|TRBJ2-1|-|once
CASSGSSYNEQFF
TGTGCCAGCAGCGGGAGCTCCTACAATGAGCAGTTCTTC
>TRBV7-3|TRBJ1-1|-|-
CASSFRENGAEAFF
TGTGCCAGCAGCTTCAGGGAAAACGGGGCTGAAGCTTTCTTT
>TRBV28|TRBJ1-1|-|-
CASSSRVNTEAFF
TGTGCCAGCAGTTCGAGGGTGAACACTGAAGCTTTCTTT
>TRBV5-6|TRBJ2-3|-|-
CASSSGTTDTQYF
TGTGCCAGCAGCTCGGGGACTACAGATACGCAGTATTTT
>TRBV15|TRBJ1-1|-|-
CATSGRGQRAFF
TGTGCCACCAGTGGACGGGGGCAGCGGGCTTTCTTT
>TRBV29-1|TRBJ2-7|-|once
CSVGEGDYEQYF
TGCAGCGTTGGGGAGGGGGACTACGAGCAGTACTTC
>TRBV25-1|TRBJ2-7|TRBD1|-
CASSPGTGPYEQYF
TGTGCCAGCAGTCCCGGGACAGGACCCTACGAGCAGTACTTC
>TRBV15|TRBJ2-3|-|-
CATSRDLDGGDTQYF
TGTGCCACCAGCAGAGATCTGGACGGTGGGGATACGCAGTATTTT
>TRBV19|TRBJ2-2|TRBD1|-
CASGTGMGTGELFF
TGTGCCAGTGGGACAGGGATGGGAACCGGGGAGCTGTTTTTT
>TRBV7-2|TRBJ2-5|TRBD2|-
CASSSSSGSLETQYF
TGTGCCAGCAGCTCGTCTAGCGGGAGTTTGGAGACCCAGTACTTC
>TRBV20-1|TRBJ2-3|-|few
CSAPRGDTQYF
TGCAGTGCACCGAGGGGGGACACGCAGTATTTT
>TRBV24-1|TRBJ1-5|-|-
CATSDPGFQPQHF
TGTGCCACCAGTGATCCCGGGTTTCAGCCCCAGCATTTT
>TRBV6-1|TRBJ1-2|-|-
CASSDTMQRLYGYTF
TGTGCCAGCAGTGATACTATGCAGAGGCTCTATGGCTACACCTTC
>TRBV7-9|TRBJ2-7|-|few
CASRAQSYEQYF
TGTGCCAGCAGGGCTCAGTCCTACGAGCAGTACTTC
>TRBV28|TRBJ1-2|-|once
CASRIRDTFYGYTF
TGTGCCAGCCGAATACGGGACACTTTTTATGGCTACACCTTC
>TRBV3-1/TRBV3-2|TRBJ2-7|-|once
CASSQDASAAYEQYF
TGTGCCAGCAGCCAAGATGCTAGCGCTGCCTACGAGCAGTACTTC
>TRBV14|TRBJ2-7|-|-
CASSPSGVYEQYF
TGTGCCAGCAGCCCGTCGGGCGTCTACGAGCAGTACTTC
>TRBV12-3/TRBV12-4|TRBJ2-3|-|-
CAWGSTDTQYF
TGTGCCTGGGGGAGTACAGATACGCAGTATTTT
>TRBV20-1|TRBJ2-7|TRBD1|-
CSASLTPGQVNEQYF
TGCAGTGCTAGTCTGACTCCGGGACAGGTAAACGAGCAGTACTTC
>TRBV19|TRBJ2-4|-|once
CASTGGTAKDF
TGTGCCAGTACCGGGGGGACAGCGAAGGACTTC
>TRBV24-1|TRBJ1-5|-|-
CATSDLGQPQHF
TGTGCCACCAGTGATTTAGGTCAGCCCCAGCATTTT
>TRBV6-5|TRBJ2-7|-|-
CASRTGSGEQYF
TGTGCCAGCAGAACAGGGTCGGGGGAGCAGTACTTC
>TRBV7-2|TRBJ2-5|TRBD2|-
CASSSRLAGGTQYF
TGTGCCAGCAGCTCCAGACTAGCGGGAGGGACCCAGTACTTC
>TRBV10-1|TRBJ2-5|-|few
CASSPTERGETQYF
TGCGCCAGCAGCCCGACAGAGAGAGGAGAGACCCAGTACTTC
>TRBV18|TRBJ2-7|-|-
CASSLRDAYEQYF
TGTGCCAGCTCCCTCCGGGACGCTTACGAGCAGTACTTC
>TRBV3-1/TRBV3-2|TRBJ2-7|TRBD2|-
CASSQGTSGGYEQYF
TGTGCCAGCAGCCAAGGGACTAGCGGGGGCTACGAGCAGTACTTC
>TRBV7-9|TRBJ2-1|-|-
CASSFWSSQNEQFF
TGTGCCAGCAGCTTCTGGTCGAGCCAGAATGAGCAGTTCTTC
>TRBV29-1|TRBJ2-7|TRBD1|-
CSVYKGGGYEQYF
TGCAGCGTTTATAAAGGGGGCGGTTACGAGCAGTACTTC
>TRBV7-9|TRBJ1-2|-|-
CASSLGGRASNYGYTF
TGTGCCAGCAGCTTAGGTGGCAGGGCGTCTAACTATGGCTACACCTTC
>TRBV29-1|TRBJ1-1|-|-
CSGAKNTEAFF
TGCAGCGGGGCCAAGAACACTGAAGCTTTCTTT
>TRBV11-2|TRBJ1-3|-|-
CASSPQRDTIYF
TGTGCCAGCAGCCCGCAACGTGACACCATATATTTT
>TRBV5-1|TRBJ2-3|TRBD2|-
CASSQREGHPDTQYF
TGCGCCAGCAGCCAGCGGGAGGGCCACCCAGATACGCAGTATTTT
>TRBV7-2|TRBJ2-7|TRBD2|once
CASSPSGATYEQYF
TGTGCCAGCAGCCCGAGCGGGGCCACCTACGAGCAGTACTTC
>TRBV14|TRBJ2-3|TRBD2|-
CASSHLAGDRDTQYF
TGTGCCAGCAGCCACCTAGCGGGAGATCGGGATACGCAGTATTTT
>TRBV3-1/TRBV3-2|TRBJ1-1|-|-
CASSQGGSGTEAFF
TGTGCCAGCAGCCAAGGGGGTAGCGGTACTGAAGCTTTCTTT